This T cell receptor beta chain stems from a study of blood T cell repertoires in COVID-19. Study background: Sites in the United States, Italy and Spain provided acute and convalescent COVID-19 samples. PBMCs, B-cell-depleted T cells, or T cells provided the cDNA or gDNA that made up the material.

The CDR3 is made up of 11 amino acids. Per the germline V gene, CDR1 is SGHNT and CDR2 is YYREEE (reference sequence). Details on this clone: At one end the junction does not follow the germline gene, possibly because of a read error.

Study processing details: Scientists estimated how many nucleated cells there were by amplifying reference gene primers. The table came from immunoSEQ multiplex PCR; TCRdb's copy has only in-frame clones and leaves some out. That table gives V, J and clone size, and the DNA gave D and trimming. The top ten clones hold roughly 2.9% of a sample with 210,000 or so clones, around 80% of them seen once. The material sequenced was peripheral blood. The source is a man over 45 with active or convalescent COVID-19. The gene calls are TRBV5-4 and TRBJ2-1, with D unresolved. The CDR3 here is CASSLDGEQFF. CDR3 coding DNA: TGTGCCAGCAGTTTGGACGGTGAGCAGTTCTTC.